Listed below are T cell receptor beta chains from one sample, sequenced in a study of cytomegalovirus exposure and HLA in healthy donors. The table came from immunoSEQ multiplex PCR; TCRdb's copy has only in-frame clones and leaves some out. The table lists about 190,000 clones, under 85% of them singletons, with about 1.6% in the top ten. Sample: PBMCs. These receptors originate from a man between 50 and 59 years old in good health and CMV-seronegative. CDR3s include the opening cysteine and the closing phenylalanine or tryptophan.

>14|TRBV19|TRBJ1-1
CASSIGGPYTEAFF
>13|TRBV28|TRBJ2-1
CASSFFGYIEQFF
>13|TRBV6-5|TRBJ2-3
CASRRDNTDTQYF
>18|TRBV5-8|TRBJ2-1
CASSLALQGGSSYNEQFF
>14|TRBV2|TRBJ2-2
CATRAGLNTGELFF
>16|TRBV18|TRBJ1-1
CASSPLRGQGYTEAFF
>13|TRBV11-1|TRBJ1-3
CASRLSLGNTIYF
>13|TRBV30|TRBJ2-7
CAWSSGTPYEQYF
>15|TRBV6-1|TRBJ2-7
CASRSSRGDPYEQYF
>13|TRBV10-3|TRBJ1-4
CAISGQLDEKLFF
>15|TRBV4-3|TRBJ2-1
CASSRTGVPYNEQFF
>16|TRBV4-2|TRBJ1-5
CASSQTGVVGNQPQHF
>16|TRBV19|TRBJ2-2
CASSPPGGLNTGELFF
>15|TRBV19|TRBJ1-5
CASSPQRGSNQPQHF
>20|TRBV9|TRBJ2-5
CASSVGGGLSGRMWYETQYF